Shown below are 31 T cell receptor beta chains from a single sample sequenced in a study of blood T cell repertoires in COVID-19. Repertoires were generated with immunoSEQ multiplex PCR, while TCRdb's copy carries only in-frame clones and drops some. This table has about 270,000 clones, around 90% appearing once. Input material: PBMCs or T cells enriched from blood (not recorded which). The receptors stem from a man between 40 and 49 years old who had been exposed to COVID-19.

V usage is TRBV28 and J usage is TRBJ1-5; D is perhaps TRBD1 (5 bases). V lost 6 bases, J lost 7 bases, and 19 bases lay in between. This CDR3 spans 15 amino acids. Germline V gene lookup returns CDR1 MDHEN and CDR2 SYDVKM. The CDR3 is CASRLLTGGYQPQHF. DNA for the CDR3: TGTGCCAGCAGACTTTTAACCGGGGGGTACCAGCCCCAGCATTTT.

In its sample, this clone was seen once. The rearrangement links TRBV5-4 to TRBJ1-1, with D perhaps matching TRBD1 (5 bases). V was trimmed by 0 bases and J by 7 bases, leaving 13 bases between them. Germline V gene data show CDR1 as SGHNT and CDR2 as YYREEE (reference sequence). CDR3 size: 14 residues. CDR3 amino acids: CASSLEGGRDEAFF. The CDR3 nucleotides are TGTGCCAGCAGCTTGGAAGGCGGCAGGGATGAAGCTTTCTTT.

The J gene is TRBJ2-3, the V gene TRBV5-1, with D possibly TRBD2 on 5 matching bases. The germline gives CDR1 SGHRS, CDR2 YFSETQ. The CDR3 has 13 amino acids. Between the trimmed V and J ends, which lost 3 bases and 7 bases, there was a span of 12 bases. The CDR3 protein is CASSSDWSNTQYF. CDR3 nucleotides: TGCGCCAGCAGCTCGGACTGGTCGAATACGCAGTATTTT.

The V gene is TRBV28, the J gene TRBJ1-2, with TRBD1 matching 8 bases. Trimming at V came to 5 bases and at J to 4 bases, leaving 6 bases not matched to a gene. The germline CDR1 and CDR2 sequences are MDHEN and SYDVKM. CDR3 size: 14 residues. The CDR3 nucleotides are TGTGCCAGCAGTATCCCGGACAGGGCCTATGGCTACACCTTC. The encoded protein is CASSIPDRAYGYTF.

This clone has a single count. The V call is TRBV5-1, the J call TRBJ2-1; the match to TRBD2 covers 12 bases. The CDR3 totals 19 residues. The V segment lost 2 bases and the J segment 7 bases; nucleotides outside the gene matches: 16. The V gene's germline CDR1 is SGHRS and CDR2 YFSETQ. CDR3 bases: TGCGCCAGCAGCTTTATTCCGACTAGCGGGAGAATATGGCAAAATGAGCAGTTCTTC. It yields the protein CASSFIPTSGRIWQNEQFF. The full variable domain, its missing parts supplied by reference TRBV5-1 and TRBJ2-1, is KAGVTQTPRYLIKTRGQQVTLSCSPISGHRSVSWYQQTPGQGLQFLFEYFSETQRNKGNFPGRFSGRQFSNSRSEMNVSTLELGDSALYLCASSFIPTSGRIWQNEQFFGPGTRLTVL.

This chain joins TRBV20-1 and TRBJ1-2; perhaps TRBD1 as D (5 bases). Germline lookup yields CDR1 DFQATT and CDR2 SNEGSKA (reference sequence). The CDR3 loop spans 14 amino acids. The V end was cut by 3 bases, the J end by 7 bases, with 18 bases between. The CDR3 region has the DNA TGCAGTGCTAGTTCGCAAGGGCAGGGCGGTGGCTACACCTTC. It codes for CSASSQGQGGGYTF.

This chain links TRBV28 with TRBJ1-5, with TRBD1 matching 7 bases. V was clipped by 3 bases and J by 4 bases; unmatched bases: 12. The germline gives CDR1 MDHEN, CDR2 SYDVKM. The CDR3 is 17 amino acids. Here the CDR3 DNA reads TGTGCCAGCAGTTTGCCCCTAACTAGGGGGCGGAATCAGCCCCAGCATTTT. This gives the protein CASSLPLTRGRNQPQHF.

The rearrangement uses TRBV7-9 and TRBJ1-2; the D is unclear. Germline loops: CDR1 SEHNR, CDR2 FQNEAQ (reference sequence). Between the trimmed V and J ends, which lost 1 base and 0 bases, there was a span of 9 bases. CDR3 length: 15 amino acids. CDR3 nucleotides: TGTGCCAGCAGCTTAGAGGCGGGAGCTAACTATGGCTACACCTTC. Its protein product is CASSLEAGANYGYTF.

J is TRBJ2-5 and V is TRBV15; 9 nucleotides line up with TRBD1. CDR3 length equals 14 residues. Germline assignment: CDR1 LNHNV and CDR2 YYDKDF (reference sequence). The trim removed 3 bases at V and 5 bases at J, leaving 4 bases unmatched. In nucleotides, the CDR3 is TGTGCCACCAGCAGCCGGGACAGGGACGAGACCCAGTACTTC. Protein: CATSSRDRDETQYF. The variable domain in full, with the rest retrieved from reference TRBV15 and TRBJ2-5, is DAMVIQNPRYQVTQFGKPVTLSCSQTLNHNVMYWYQQKSSQAPKLLFHYYDKDFNNEADTPDNFQSRRPNTSFCFLDIRSPGLGDTAMYLCATSSRDRDETQYFGPGTRLLVL.

This chain joins TRBV28 and TRBJ2-2; D is ambiguous. Germline lookup yields CDR1 MDHEN and CDR2 SYDVKM. Deletions cut 8 bases from V and 4 bases from J, with 8 bases between. The CDR3 has 12 residues. The CDR3 sequence: CASFGFTGELFF. As DNA, the CDR3 is TGTGCCAGCTTTGGCTTCACCGGGGAGCTGTTTTTT.

The chain joins TRBV7-9 to TRBJ2-5; 8 bases map to TRBD2. V lost 5 bases to trimming and J lost 4 bases; unmatched junction nucleotides: 12. This CDR3 contains 16 residues. Germline loops: CDR1 SEHNR, CDR2 FQNEAQ (reference sequence). Here the CDR3 DNA reads TGTGCCAGCAGCCGAGCAGACGGCGGGAGGCGAGAGACCCAGTACTTC. Protein: CASSRADGGRRETQYF. The full variable domain, in which reference TRBV7-9 and TRBJ2-5 provide the parts outside the CDR3, is DTGVSQNPRHKITKRGQNVTFRCDPISEHNRLYWYRQTLGQGPEFLTYFQNEAQLEKSRLLSDRFSAERPKGSFSTLEIQRTEQGDSAMYLCASSRADGGRRETQYFGPGTRLLVL.

This clone was counted a few times. The V gene is TRBV5-1, the J gene TRBJ1-5; a possible D gene is TRBD1 (5 bases). With 5 bases removed from V and 0 bases from J, the gap between germline ends came to 12 bases. Germline loops: CDR1 SGHRS, CDR2 YFSETQ. This CDR3 is 15 amino acids long. CDR3 nucleotides: TGCGCCAGCAGGTCCGACAGCATTAGCAATCAGCCCCAGCATTTT. Its protein product is CASRSDSISNQPQHF.

V gene TRBV12-5 combines with J gene TRBJ1-3; 7 nucleotides match TRBD1. From germline, CDR1 is LGHNT and CDR2 FRNRAP. The CDR3 runs 16 residues. After removal of 6 bases from V and 7 bases from J, the junction contained 15 bases not matched to a gene. The CDR3 DNA is TGTGCTAGTGGCGGGGACAGTTTTACTCTGTACAACACCATATATTTT. Protein product: CASGGDSFTLYNTIYF.

The rearrangement joins TRBV14 to TRBJ2-2; D unresolved. Per the germline V gene, CDR1 is SGHDN and CDR2 is FVKESK. V was trimmed by 1 base and J by 3 bases, leaving 6 bases between them. The CDR3 contains 14 residues. CDR3 loop: CASSQVRYTGELFF. Here the CDR3 DNA reads TGTGCCAGCAGCCAAGTTCGGTACACCGGGGAGCTGTTTTTT.

J is TRBJ2-3 and V is TRBV24-1; tentative D call: TRBD1 (6 bases). V dropped 4 bases and J dropped 5 bases, with 18 bases sitting between them. The CDR3 contains 16 residues. Germline loops: CDR1 KGHDR, CDR2 SFDVKD. The CDR3 DNA follows: TGTGCCACCAGTGACCCACGAGGGTGGGGGCAAGATACGCAGTATTTT. The encoded protein is CATSDPRGWGQDTQYF.

The rearrangement links TRBV19 to TRBJ2-7, with 10 bases that match TRBD1. The germline CDR1 and CDR2 sequences are LNHDA and SQIVND (reference sequence). This CDR3 has 14 residues. The V and J ends lost 3 bases and 5 bases, in that order; junction bases with no gene match: 4. CDR3 loop: CASSMTGGIDEQYF. In DNA, the CDR3 is TGTGCCAGTAGTATGACAGGGGGCATCGACGAGCAGTACTTC.

The chain joins TRBV29-1 to TRBJ2-2; 7 bases agree with TRBD1. Unmatched junction bases numbered 4, after V lost 7 bases and J lost 2 bases. Germline-derived CDR1 and CDR2 are SQVTM and ANQGSEA. This CDR3 contains 13 residues. This chain's CDR3 is CSARDRNTGELFF. CDR3 coding DNA: TGCAGCGCCCGGGACAGAAACACCGGGGAGCTGTTTTTT.

The chain carries TRBV30 and TRBJ1-4, with 7 bases identical to TRBD1. Trimming at V came to 5 bases and at J to 4 bases, leaving 4 bases not matched to a gene. This CDR3 contains 13 residues. In germline, CDR1 is GTSNPN, CDR2 SVGIG (reference sequence). Written as DNA, the CDR3 is TGTGCCTGGTCGACAGGGAATAATGAAAAACTGTTTTTT. Translating it yields CAWSTGNNEKLFF.

The rearrangement links TRBV6-4 to TRBJ1-2, with D possibly matching TRBD1 (5 bases). This CDR3 spans 9 amino acids. CDR1 is MRHNA, CDR2 SNTAGT, per germline. The CDR3 here is CGPRDGYTF. CDR3 nucleotides: TGTGGTCCCAGGGATGGCTACACCTTC.

The chain carries TRBV27 and TRBJ2-7, with 8 bases that match TRBD1. J gave up 3 bases and V 2 bases, and 3 bases lay outside the gene matches. Germline V gene lookup returns CDR1 MNHEY and CDR2 SMNVEV (reference sequence). This CDR3 is 14 amino acids long. This CDR3 reads CASSLRTGFYEQYF. CDR3 DNA: TGTGCCAGCAGTTTACGGACAGGGTTCTACGAGCAGTACTTC.

V usage is TRBV19 and J usage is TRBJ1-2; 7 positions agree with TRBD1. CDR1 and CDR2 from the germline V gene are LNHDA and SQIVND (reference sequence). The junction had 0 bases not matched to a gene; V was cut back by 3 bases and J by 2 bases. The CDR3 contains 13 residues. The CDR3 nucleotides are TGTGCCAGTAGTATGGACAGGAACTATGGCTACACCTTC. Protein: CASSMDRNYGYTF.

The chain carries TRBV7-6 and TRBJ2-1; 7 nucleotides align to TRBD1. The ends lost 7 bases at V and 7 bases at J; junction bases unmatched: 13. Germline-derived CDR1 and CDR2 are SGHVS and FNYEAQ. The CDR3 is 15 residues long. In DNA form, the CDR3 reads TGTGCCAGCACCATAGAGCCGGGACAGAGGAATGAGCAGTTCTTC. It yields the protein CASTIEPGQRNEQFF.

This chain uses TRBV3-1 (or the pseudogene TRBV3-2) with TRBJ2-5; 7 bases are shared with TRBD2. The germline gives CDR1 LGHDT, CDR2 YNNKEL (reference sequence). The CDR3 sequence is 15 residues long. With 4 bases clipped from V and 2 bases from J, the junction kept 7 bases outside the gene matches. CDR3 region: CASSPTAGQQETQYF. CDR3 sequence (DNA): TGTGCCAGCAGCCCAACAGCGGGGCAGCAAGAGACCCAGTACTTC.

The chain employs TRBV19 and TRBJ1-1, with 9 bases aligning to TRBD1. CDR3 length equals 14 residues. The ends lost 5 bases at V and 4 bases at J; junction bases unmatched: 5. The germline gives CDR1 LNHDA, CDR2 SQIVND (reference sequence). The CDR3 sequence: CASSLQGAFTEAFF. CDR3 coding DNA: TGTGCCAGTAGTTTACAGGGGGCTTTCACTGAAGCTTTCTTT.

The chain is built from TRBV19 and TRBJ1-2; TRBD1 might be the D (6 bases). Germline V CDR1 and CDR2: LNHDA, SQIVND (reference sequence). Deletions cut 2 bases from V and 5 bases from J, with 12 bases between. The CDR3 sequence is 14 residues long. The DNA for the CDR3 is TGTGCCAGTAGTATAATGGGGGCAGGGTATGGCTACACCTTC. This sequence encodes CASSIMGAGYGYTF.

V is TRBV19 and J is TRBJ2-7; tentatively, D is TRBD1 (6 bases). Per germline, CDR1 LNHDA and CDR2 SQIVND (reference sequence). V was cut by 7 bases and J by 6 bases, with 16 bases left in between. This CDR3 is 13 amino acids long. The CDR3 bases are TGTGCCAGTAAAATGGGACACTCTTCCGAGCAGTACTTC. Translating it yields CASKMGHSSEQYF.

The V and J genes are TRBV18 and TRBJ2-5; tentative D call: TRBD1 (7 bases). The germline gives CDR1 KGHSH, CDR2 LQKENI. V was cut by 3 bases and J by 5 bases, with 19 bases left in between. The CDR3 is 16 residues long. CDR3 nucleotide sequence: TGTGCCAGCTCACCTCAACAGGGGCGGGGACAGGAGACCCAGTACTTC. As protein: CASSPQQGRGQETQYF.

CDR3 coding DNA: TGTGCCAGCAGTCGAATAGGGACAGCCTCTGGGGCCAACGTCCTGACTTTC. Amino acid sequence: CASSRIGTASGANVLTF. The rearrangement links TRBV6-4 to TRBJ2-6; TRBD1 aligns across 7 bases. J lost 0 bases, V lost 5 bases, and 7 bases had no gene match. Germline CDR1 and CDR2: MRHNA and SNTAGT. The CDR3 has 17 amino acids.

The V gene is TRBV5-5, the J gene TRBJ1-3, with a possible D match to TRBD1 (5 bases). This CDR3 is built from 14 residues. The germline gives CDR1 SGHKS, CDR2 YYEKEE (reference sequence). Trimming pared 2 bases from V and 4 bases from J, leaving 10 bases between. The CDR3 sequence: CASSFQGGGNTIYF. As DNA, the CDR3 is TGTGCCAGCAGCTTCCAGGGAGGAGGAAACACCATATATTTT.

V usage is TRBV6-5 and J usage is TRBJ1-3; perhaps TRBD1 as D (5 bases). Looked up from germline, CDR1 is MNHEY and CDR2 is SVGAGI. This CDR3 has 14 residues. The V gene lost 6 bases and the J gene lost 0 bases, with 9 bases spanning the gap. CDR3 amino acids: CASRGHRSGNTIYF. For the CDR3, the DNA is TGTGCCAGCAGAGGACACCGCTCTGGAAACACCATATATTTT.

The chain links TRBV24-1 to TRBJ2-1; 7 bases line up with TRBD2. Germline-derived CDR1 and CDR2 are KGHDR and SFDVKD. J gave up 6 bases and V 9 bases, and 16 bases lay outside the gene matches. This CDR3 contains 16 residues. The chain's CDR3 is CATSNPPSGRLNEQFF. DNA for the CDR3: TGTGCCACCTCTAATCCCCCTAGCGGAAGGCTCAATGAGCAGTTCTTC.